Sequencing of this T cell receptor (beta chain) was carried out in a study of CD8 T cells in ankylosing spondylitis. Study findings and constraints: Reportedly, matched ankylosing spondylitis synovial fluid was significantly enriched for disease-linked clones. Disease-linked clones bore a CD8+ phenotype and were relatively rare in peripheral blood. A motif of 7 or 8 highly homologous TCR beta variants was seen as apparently characteristic of ankylosing spondylitis blood. Both synovial fluid and blood in reactive arthritis had previously been reported to carry some motif variants.

Quantitative 5'-RACE with molecular barcodes was used to make the TCR beta libraries. A single record per CDR3 protein comes from TCRdb applying MiXCR to the 5' RACE reads. The sample comprises 350,000 to 450,000 distinct CDR3 sequences, about 25% of which are singletons, and about 0.9% rests with the top ten. The V and J ends lost 3 bases and 4 bases, in that order; junction bases with no gene match: 7. The CDR3 runs to 15 residues. Germline V gene sequence: CDR1 SGHRS, CDR2 YFSETQ. This clonotype was seen a few times. The antigen is undetermined. The gene calls are TRBV5-1 and TRBJ2-5; 9 bases fit TRBD1. The TCR comes from a male donor with ankylosing spondylitis. The sample was blood, either unsorted or a sorted T cell fraction (not recorded which). In nucleotides, the CDR3 is TGCGCCAGCAGCTATAAAAAGGACAGGGGAGAGACCCAGTACTTC. It codes for CASSYKKDRGETQYF. The variable domain in full, completed from reference TRBV5-1 and TRBJ2-5, reads KAGVTQTPRYLIKTRGQQVTLSCSPISGHRSVSWYQQTPGQGLQFLFEYFSETQRNKGNFPGRFSGRQFSNSRSEMNVSTLELGDSALYLCASSYKKDRGETQYFGPGTRLLVL.